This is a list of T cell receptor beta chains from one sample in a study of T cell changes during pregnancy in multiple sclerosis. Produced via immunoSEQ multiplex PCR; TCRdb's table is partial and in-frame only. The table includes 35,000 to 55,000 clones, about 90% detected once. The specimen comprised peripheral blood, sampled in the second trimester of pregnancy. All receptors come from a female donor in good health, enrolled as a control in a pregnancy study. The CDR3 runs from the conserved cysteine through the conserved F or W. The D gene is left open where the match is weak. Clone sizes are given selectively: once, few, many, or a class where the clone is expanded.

cdr3_nt: TGTGCCAGCTCTGGCAGGGGTGCCGATACGCAGTATTTT
cdr3_aa: CASSGRGADTQYF
clone_size: .
cdr3_length: 13
j_call: TRBJ2-3
v_call: TRBV18
d_call: .

cdr3_nt: TGTGCCAGTGCCCCCGGGACTAGCGTGGGGGGGAGCTCCTACAATGAGCAGTTCTTC
cdr3_aa: CASAPGTSVGGSSYNEQFF
clone_size: .
cdr3_length: 19
j_call: TRBJ2-1
v_call: TRBV19
d_call: TRBD2

cdr3_nt: TGTGCCAGCAGCTTAATCGCGGGAGGGCCCTACGAGCAGTACTTC
cdr3_aa: CASSLIAGGPYEQYF
clone_size: .
cdr3_length: 15
j_call: TRBJ2-7
v_call: TRBV7-9
d_call: TRBD2

cdr3_nt: TGTGCCAGCAGCTTAGGGACTAGCGGGGGGGCAAACACAGATACGCAGTATTTT
cdr3_aa: CASSLGTSGGANTDTQYF
clone_size: .
cdr3_length: 18
j_call: TRBJ2-3
v_call: TRBV11-3
d_call: TRBD2

cdr3_nt: TGTGCCTGGAGCTCTCCGGGACAGGGGGCTGACTATGGCTACACCTTC
cdr3_aa: CAWSSPGQGADYGYTF
clone_size: .
cdr3_length: 16
j_call: TRBJ1-2
v_call: TRBV30
d_call: TRBD1

cdr3_nt: TGTGCCAGCAGCAAGGAGGCGGGGCCGAACACTGAAGCTTTCTTT
cdr3_aa: CASSKEAGPNTEAFF
clone_size: .
cdr3_length: 15
j_call: TRBJ1-1
v_call: TRBV7-9
d_call: .

cdr3_nt: TGTGCCAGCAAGTTTTGGACATCCTACGAGCAGTACTTC
cdr3_aa: CASKFWTSYEQYF
clone_size: .
cdr3_length: 13
j_call: TRBJ2-7
v_call: TRBV27
d_call: .

cdr3_nt: TGTGCCAGTCTCGGGACAGGGGGGCGCAATCAGCCCCAGCATTTT
cdr3_aa: CASLGTGGRNQPQHF
clone_size: .
cdr3_length: 15
j_call: TRBJ1-5
v_call: TRBV19
d_call: TRBD1

cdr3_nt: TGTGCCTTAAGACAGTCACCCTCCTACGAGCAGTACTTC
cdr3_aa: CALRQSPSYEQYF
clone_size: .
cdr3_length: 13
j_call: TRBJ2-7
v_call: TRBV30
d_call: .

cdr3_nt: TGTGCCAGCAGTCGAATGCTTGGGGCCAGGAATTCACCCCTCCACTTT
cdr3_aa: CASSRMLGARNSPLHF
clone_size: .
cdr3_length: 16
j_call: TRBJ1-6
v_call: TRBV5-6
d_call: .

cdr3_nt: TGTGCCATCAGTGGGGGGGGGTCACCCCTCCACTTT
cdr3_aa: CAISGGGSPLHF
clone_size: .
cdr3_length: 12
j_call: TRBJ1-6
v_call: TRBV10-3
d_call: .

cdr3_nt: TGCGCCAGCAGCCAAGATCTGATCGGTGGTGGCTACACCTTC
cdr3_aa: CASSQDLIGGGYTF
clone_size: few
cdr3_length: 14
j_call: TRBJ1-2
v_call: TRBV4-3
d_call: .

cdr3_nt: TGTGCCAGCAGCCGATTAGACACCTCCTACGAGCAGTACTTC
cdr3_aa: CASSRLDTSYEQYF
clone_size: .
cdr3_length: 14
j_call: TRBJ2-7
v_call: TRBV14
d_call: .

cdr3_nt: TGTGCCAGTGCCAGGGATCCTTCTGGCTACACCTTC
cdr3_aa: CASARDPSGYTF
clone_size: .
cdr3_length: 12
j_call: TRBJ1-2
v_call: TRBV19
d_call: .